This entry lists 28 T cell receptor beta chains sequenced from one sample in a study of long-term antiretroviral therapy in people with HIV. At the survey level, the v3.0 immunoSEQ assay was run. This table comes from immunoSEQ multiplex PCR, and its TCRdb copy is limited to in-frame clones, with some not included. The sample holds under 20,000 clones, about four fifths seen once. This sample comprised unsorted PBMCs, obtained just over 3.1 years after starting antiretroviral therapy. These receptors all stem from a woman in her forties with HIV.

This clone came up a few times. V usage is TRBV5-1 and J usage is TRBJ2-6, with D maybe TRBD1 (6 bases). Trimming stripped 1 base from V and 2 bases from J, with 13 bases between. The germline CDR1 and CDR2 sequences are SGHRS and YFSETQ. The CDR3 loop spans 17 amino acids. CDR3 loop: CASSLTGISPGANVLTF. The CDR3 DNA reads TGCGCCAGCAGCTTGACAGGGATATCCCCTGGGGCCAACGTCCTGACTTTC.

This chain connects TRBV7-9 to TRBJ1-6, with D unclear. Trimming removed 3 bases from V and 10 bases from J, with 13 bases in between. The V gene's germline CDR1 is SEHNR and CDR2 FQNEAQ (reference sequence). The CDR3 consists of 14 residues. CDR3 coding DNA: TGTGCCAGCAGCTTTCAGGCGTCGGAATCACCCCTCCACTTT. Translation: CASSFQASESPLHF. Drawing the rest from reference TRBV7-9 and TRBJ1-6, the complete variable domain is DTGVSQNPRHKITKRGQNVTFRCDPISEHNRLYWYRQTLGQGPEFLTYFQNEAQLEKSRLLSDRFSAERPKGSFSTLEIQRTEQGDSAMYLCASSFQASESPLHFGNGTRLTVT.

This chain uses TRBV28 with TRBJ1-2, with a tentative D call TRBD1 (6 bases). V was clipped by 5 bases and J by 3 bases, with 16 bases between them. Germline V gene data show CDR1 as MDHEN and CDR2 as SYDVKM. This CDR3 has 15 amino acids. This CDR3 is CASSPAGGTYYGYTF. Here the CDR3 DNA reads TGTGCCAGCAGTCCCGCGGGGGGCACTTACTATGGCTACACCTTC.

This clone was detected a few times. This sequence joins TRBV5-4 and TRBJ2-5; D may be TRBD2 (6 bases). CDR3 length equals 14 residues. CDR1 and CDR2 from the germline V gene are SGHNT and YYREEE (reference sequence). The V and J ends lost 4 bases and 5 bases respectively, with 15 bases between them. In DNA form, the CDR3 reads TGTGCCAGCAGCCCAACGGGACTTGGGGAGACCCAGTACTTC. Translating gives CASSPTGLGETQYF.

The chain employs TRBV6-5 and TRBJ2-5; 8 nucleotides match TRBD1. The CDR3 consists of 15 residues. Looked up from germline, CDR1 is MNHEY and CDR2 is SVGAGI. With V trimmed by 6 bases and J by 5 bases, 11 bases remained unmatched. CDR3 residues: CASRPDDRGEETQYF. The CDR3 DNA reads as TGTGCCAGCAGGCCCGATGACAGGGGCGAGGAGACCCAGTACTTC.

This clone was observed a single time. CDR3 bases: TGTGCCAGCAGTCCCGGCGCCTGGGGGACTGAAGCTTTCTTT. It translates to CASSPGAWGTEAFF. The chain has TRBV27 and TRBJ1-1; tentatively, D is TRBD1 (5 bases). The CDR3 runs 14 residues. Germline V CDR1 and CDR2: MNHEY, SMNVEV (reference sequence). V was pared by 5 bases and J by 5 bases, with 15 bases between.

The rearrangement uses TRBV19 and TRBJ1-5; D is ambiguous. V shed 9 bases and J shed 4 bases, with 10 bases lying between them. The CDR3 is 12 amino acids. The germline CDR1 and CDR2 sequences are LNHDA and SQIVND (reference sequence). CDR3 in DNA: TGTGCCAGCGGGTCGAGGAATCAGCCCCAGCATTTT. The encoded protein is CASGSRNQPQHF.

This clone was recorded once. The CDR3 nucleotides read TGTGCCAGCAGCCCACCCTATTCGGCAGCAACTAATGAAAAACTGTTTTTT. Its protein is CASSPPYSAATNEKLFF. The V and J genes are TRBV9 and TRBJ1-4; no firm D call. The CDR3 totals 17 residues. The germline V gene encodes CDR1 SGDLS and CDR2 YYNGEE. Trimming removed 4 bases from V and 0 bases from J, with 16 bases in between.

The chain links TRBV10-2 to TRBJ2-3, with D tentatively TRBD2 (6 bases). Deletions cut 0 bases from V and 0 bases from J, with 7 bases between. This CDR3 spans 15 amino acids. Germline V gives CDR1 WSHSY, CDR2 SAAADI. CDR3: CASSESGLSTDTQYF. CDR3 nucleotides: TGCGCCAGCAGTGAGTCGGGACTCAGCACAGATACGCAGTATTTT.

The J gene is TRBJ2-5, the V gene TRBV5-1, with D possibly being TRBD2 (6 bases). V was pared by 1 base and J by 3 bases, with 10 bases between. There are 14 residues in the CDR3. Germline CDR1 SGHRS, CDR2 YFSETQ. The CDR3 nucleotides read TGCGCCAGCAGCTTGTACGGGGGTGAAGAGACCCAGTACTTC. Its translation: CASSLYGGEETQYF.

This clone was counted only a few times. CDR3 coding DNA: TGTGCCTGGAGTGTAGGGAACCAAGAGACCCAGTACTTC. Translation: CAWSVGNQETQYF. The rearrangement uses TRBV30 and TRBJ2-5, with no clear D. This CDR3 contains 13 residues. V lost 0 bases, J lost 0 bases, and 5 bases lay in between. From germline, CDR1 is GTSNPN and CDR2 SVGIG (reference sequence).

The chain recombines TRBV5-6 with TRBJ1-2; 9 bases align to TRBD1. The CDR3 is made up of 15 amino acids. CDR1 and CDR2 from the germline V gene are SGHDT and YYEEEE. J was trimmed by 2 bases and V by 3 bases; bases with no gene match: 5. CDR3 in amino acids: CASSSTGGVNYGYTF. CDR3 DNA: TGTGCCAGCAGCTCCACAGGGGGCGTAAACTATGGCTACACCTTC.

This clone has more than one count but fewer than ten. The rearrangement joins TRBV5-1 to TRBJ1-4, with D possibly matching TRBD1 (6 bases). Germline V lookup: CDR1 SGHRS, CDR2 YFSETQ. CDR3 length: 15 amino acids. Trimming removed 3 bases from V and 0 bases from J, with 9 bases in between. The CDR3 DNA reads TGCGCCAGCAGCTCGGGGGGCCCAACTAATGAAAAACTGTTTTTT. Protein product: CASSSGGPTNEKLFF.

This clone was recorded once. The genes are TRBV6-6 and TRBJ1-1; D is possibly TRBD1 (6 bases). Germline-derived CDR1 and CDR2 are MNHNY and SVGAGI (reference sequence). V was cut by 7 bases and J by 2 bases, with 14 bases left in between. The CDR3 sequence is 14 residues long. The CDR3 sequence is CASTWTEPNTEAFF. The CDR3 coding sequence is TGTGCCAGCACCTGGACAGAACCAAACACTGAAGCTTTCTTT.

The chain links TRBV6-1 to TRBJ2-7; D is ambiguous. CDR3 length: 14 amino acids. Per germline, CDR1 MNHNS and CDR2 SASEGT. Trimming left V 0 bases short and J 1 base short, with 7 bases between. The CDR3 nucleotides are TGTGCCAGCAGTGAAGCGCCGGGTTCCTACGAGCAGTACTTC. Encoded protein: CASSEAPGSYEQYF.

The rearrangement uses TRBV7-2 and TRBJ1-2; D is possibly TRBD1 (5 bases). The CDR3 loop spans 15 amino acids. V lost 1 base to trimming and J lost 4 bases, with 13 bases between them. Looked up from germline, CDR1 is SGHTA and CDR2 is FQGNSA. The CDR3 nucleotides read TGTGCCAGCAGCTTAGGTGGGCAGGGCCCCTATGGCTACACCTTC. It is translated as CASSLGGQGPYGYTF.

The rearrangement links TRBV6-5 to TRBJ1-1; 9 bases line up with TRBD1. The V gene's germline CDR1 is MNHEY and CDR2 SVGAGI. V lost 2 bases, J lost 2 bases, and 3 bases stayed unmatched. The CDR3 sequence is 15 residues long. The CDR3 DNA sequence: TGTGCCAGCAGTTACCGGGGACAGGGAAACACTGAAGCTTTCTTT. Its protein is CASSYRGQGNTEAFF.

The sample holds a few counts of this clone. This sequence joins TRBV29-1 and TRBJ1-1, with D tentatively TRBD1 (5 bases). The germline CDR1 and CDR2 sequences are SQVTM and ANQGSEA. There are 13 residues in the CDR3. V lost 7 bases and J 1 base, leaving 13 bases between the germline ends. Here the CDR3 reads CSGERQQNTEAFF. Written as DNA, the CDR3 is TGCAGCGGAGAAAGACAGCAGAACACTGAAGCTTTCTTT.

With regard to this clone: One end of the junction varies from germline; a read error may be responsible. The CDR3, as DNA: TGTGCTAGCAGCTTAGCGGGGACAGGGGCAGATACGCAGTATTTT. It is translated as CASSLAGTGADTQYF. The V call is TRBV7-7, the J call TRBJ2-3, with 10 bases identical to TRBD1. This CDR3 has 15 amino acids. CDR1 is SSHAT, CDR2 FNYEAQ, per germline (reference sequence).

The genes are TRBV5-4 and TRBJ1-2; 9 nucleotides line up with TRBD1. J was trimmed by 8 bases and V by 5 bases; bases with no gene match: 10. The length of the CDR3 is 14 residues. Germline loops: CDR1 SGHNT, CDR2 YYREEE (reference sequence). The CDR3 DNA reads as TGTGCCAGCAGTTTTAACAGGGGGCAGGAGGGCTACACCTTC. Protein: CASSFNRGQEGYTF. Based on the CDR3 plus reference TRBV5-4 and TRBJ1-2, the full variable domain is ETGVTQSPTHLIKTRGQQVTLRCSSQSGHNTVSWYQQALGQGPQFIFQYYREEENGRGNFPPRFSGLQFPNYSSELNVNALELDDSALYLCASSFNRGQEGYTFGSGTRLTVV.

The chain couples TRBV30 to TRBJ2-1; 9 bases are shared with TRBD1. The CDR3 has 15 amino acids. Germline V CDR1 and CDR2: GTSNPN, SVGIG (reference sequence). V dropped 3 bases and J dropped 1; count of bases not matched to a gene: 4. Here the CDR3 reads CAWRVGQGSYNEQFF. CDR3 bases: TGTGCCTGGAGGGTCGGACAGGGGTCCTACAATGAGCAGTTCTTC.

This rearrangement joins TRBV18 to TRBJ2-2; the D gene is possibly TRBD1 (6 bases). Germline-derived CDR1 and CDR2 are KGHSH and LQKENI. The V gene lost 1 base and the J gene lost 5 bases, with 17 bases spanning the gap. The CDR3 is 17 residues long. CDR3 DNA: TGTGCCAGCTCACCACGGGGGCAGGACACGTCTACCGGGGAGCTGTTTTTT. Translating gives CASSPRGQDTSTGELFF.

The gene calls are TRBV30 and TRBJ1-2; 7 nucleotides match TRBD1. The V and J ends lost 2 bases and 3 bases, in that order; junction bases with no gene match: 9. The CDR3 has 15 amino acids. The germline V gene encodes CDR1 GTSNPN and CDR2 SVGIG (reference sequence). The chain's CDR3 is CAWSKKGAGYYGYTF. For the CDR3, the DNA is TGTGCCTGGAGTAAGAAGGGGGCCGGGTACTATGGCTACACCTTC. The whole variable domain, filled in from reference TRBV30 and TRBJ1-2, reads SQTIHQWPATLVQPVGSPLSLECTVEGTSNPNLYWYRQAAGRGLQLLFYSVGIGQISSEVPQNLSASRPQDRQFILSSKKLLLSDSGFYLCAWSKKGAGYYGYTFGSGTRLTVV.

V gene TRBV7-2 combines with J gene TRBJ2-7; possible D gene TRBD1, 6 bases. CDR1 SGHTA and CDR2 FQGNSA come from the germline V gene. The CDR3 totals 14 residues. Trimming removed 0 bases at V and 2 bases at J, with 8 bases between. CDR3 DNA sequence: TGTGCCAGCAGCTTAGCAGGGGGAGCCTACGAGCAGTACTTC. This sequence encodes CASSLAGGAYEQYF.

This chain joins TRBV12-5 and TRBJ2-5, with TRBD2 matching over 8 bases. J was trimmed by 1 base and V by 8 bases; bases with no gene match: 6. Germline CDR1 is LGHNT and CDR2 is FRNRAP. This CDR3 contains 14 residues. The CDR3 DNA reads TGTGCTAGTAAGCGGGGGAGTTTCCAAGAGACCCAGTACTTC. Translated: CASKRGSFQETQYF.

There are a few counts of this clone. The chain carries TRBV6-5 and TRBJ2-5; 12 positions match TRBD2. CDR1 and CDR2 (germline): MNHEY, SVGAGI. V gave up 2 bases and J gave up 5 bases; unmatched junction bases: 3. The CDR3 covers 15 residues. The CDR3 reads CASSYRLAGEETQYF. CDR3 DNA sequence: TGTGCCAGCAGTTACCGACTAGCGGGGGAGGAGACCCAGTACTTC.

This clone has a single count. The gene calls are TRBV19 and TRBJ2-5, with D possibly being TRBD1 or TRBD2 (6 bases each). CDR1 is LNHDA, CDR2 SQIVND, per germline (reference sequence). V lost 6 bases and J 2 bases, leaving 13 bases between the germline ends. The CDR3 is made up of 14 amino acids. The CDR3: CASSRGTLQETQYF. As DNA, the CDR3 is TGTGCCAGTAGCCGGGGGACACTACAAGAGACCCAGTACTTC.

In this sample, this clone turned up a few times. The rearrangement uses TRBV5-1 and TRBJ2-5; D is uncertain. The CDR3 covers 15 residues. Germline CDR1 is SGHRS and CDR2 is YFSETQ. V lost 0 bases and J 4 bases, leaving 13 bases between the germline ends. Here the CDR3 reads CASSLAQSLGETQYF. The DNA of the CDR3 is TGCGCCAGCAGCTTGGCGCAGTCTCTAGGAGAGACCCAGTACTTC.